This note documents a single TCR beta chain sequence. Its cognate antigen is unknown. The data were taken from a study of shared clonotypes between healthy human individuals. This CDR3 comprises 12 residues. V gave up 8 bases and J gave up 6 bases, with 13 bases separating them. The germline CDR1 and CDR2 sequences are MDHEN and SYDVKM. Clones were read by immunoSEQ multiplex PCR, and TCRdb kept only the in-frame ones, dropping some. The sample carries around 1.6 million clones, 98% recorded once. Study outcomes and limitations: A limitation of the genetic and exposure-history diversity represented arose from few donors. Roughly 4.6% of naive CD4 clonotypes were common to several donors. Generally, estimated richness proved larger in naive subsets than it did in memory subsets.

The chain combines TRBV28 with TRBJ1-2; perhaps TRBD1 as D (6 bases). This TCR was sampled from a man aged 25 to 45 in good health. Specimen: naive CD4+ T cells sorted from blood. As for subset: CD45RA+ positively selected. The CDR3 coding sequence is TGTGCCAGCCACAGGGTCCCCCATGGCTACACCTTC. Amino acid sequence: CASHRVPHGYTF.